The next 10 T cell receptor beta chains were all read from a single sample in a study of T-cell reconstitution after alpha-beta-depleted transplantation in children. The authors prepared the TCRbeta library with unique molecular identifiers. In TCRdb, the PCR reads were re-called with MiXCR into one record per CDR3 protein. The sample has approximately 400,000 distinct CDR3 sequences; about a sixth are singletons. The source material was PBMCs, mostly from graft donor cells, sampled 360 days after TCRalphabeta/CD19-depleted stem cell transplant. These receptors all stem from a boy under two years old who had a stem cell transplant for Wiskott-Aldrich syndrome, so the T cells may come from the graft donor.

CDR3 residues: CATSEGQGWETQYF. The CDR3 DNA reads TGTGCCACCAGTGAGGGACAGGGTTGGGAGACCCAGTACTTC. This chain uses TRBV24-1 with TRBJ2-5, with 9 bases fitting TRBD1. J gave up 5 bases and V 4 bases, and 4 bases lay outside the gene matches. This CDR3 has 14 amino acids. Germline V gene sequence: CDR1 KGHDR, CDR2 SFDVKD.

The chain uses TRBV18 and TRBJ2-6; D not certain. From germline, CDR1 is KGHSH and CDR2 LQKENI. V lost 4 bases to trimming and J lost 0 bases, with 7 bases between them. The CDR3 is 15 amino acids. Here the CDR3 reads CASSLRNSGANVLTF. Written as DNA, the CDR3 is TGTGCCAGCTCACTACGTAACTCTGGGGCCAACGTCCTGACTTTC.

This clonotype was seen a handful of times. V and J are TRBV4-1 and TRBJ2-1, with 9 bases that match TRBD2. Germline V lookup: CDR1 MGHRA, CDR2 YSYEKL. This CDR3 contains 17 residues. Trimming removed 2 bases from V and 0 bases from J; junction bases left unmatched: 5. Here the CDR3 DNA reads TGCGCCAGCAGCCAATTCGGCGGGGGGGCCTCCTACAATGAGCAGTTCTTC. Translation gives CASSQFGGGASYNEQFF.

This clonotype was detected many times. This chain links TRBV6-1 with TRBJ2-7, with a weak D call TRBD2 (6 bases). Looked up from germline, CDR1 is MNHNS and CDR2 is SASEGT. The CDR3 is 15 residues long. V was clipped by 6 bases and J by 5 bases, with 20 bases between them. The CDR3 region has the DNA TGTGCCAGCAGATCATGGTCGGGAGCCCTTCACGAGCAGTACTTC. Protein sequence: CASRSWSGALHEQYF.

This clonotype has just a few counts. The V and J genes are TRBV7-9 and TRBJ2-5; D is ambiguous. V lost 3 bases to trimming and J lost 4 bases, with 6 bases between them. The CDR3 consists of 12 residues. The germline gives CDR1 SEHNR, CDR2 FQNEAQ (reference sequence). The CDR3 protein is CASSLKAETQYF. The CDR3 nucleotides are TGTGCCAGCAGCTTGAAAGCAGAGACCCAGTACTTC.

The rearrangement joins TRBV7-2 to TRBJ2-7, with no clear D. Trimming removed 0 bases at V and 0 bases at J, with 6 bases between. CDR1 and CDR2 (germline): SGHTA, FQGNSA. This CDR3 region has 14 residues. The CDR3 bases are TGTGCCAGCAGCTTAGCCCAGGTCTCCTACGAGCAGTACTTC. Amino acids: CASSLAQVSYEQYF. Together with reference TRBV7-2 and TRBJ2-7, the CDR3 gives the full variable domain: GAGVSQSPSNKVTEKGKDVELRCDPISGHTALYWYRQSLGQGLEFLIYFQGNSAPDKSGLPSDRFSAERTGGSVSTLTIQRTQQEDSAVYLCASSLAQVSYEQYFGPGTRLTVT.

This chain connects TRBV20-1 to TRBJ2-7, with D perhaps matching TRBD2 (6 bases). This CDR3 region has 14 residues. Germline CDR1 reads DFQATT; CDR2 reads SNEGSKA (reference sequence). Trimming took 1 base from V and 2 from J, leaving 12 bases between them. The CDR3 region has the DNA TGCAGTGCTAGAGGGGGAGGACATACCTACGAGCAGTACTTC. Translated, it gives CSARGGGHTYEQYF.

This clonotype was detected only a few times. V and J are TRBV7-9 and TRBJ2-7; the D is unclear. V gave up 3 bases and J gave up 2 bases, with 8 bases separating them. Germline V gene lookup returns CDR1 SEHNR and CDR2 FQNEAQ (reference sequence). The CDR3 length is 13 residues. The CDR3 bases are TGTGCCAGCAGCTTCTCGCAGGCCTACGAGCAGTACTTC. Translated, it gives CASSFSQAYEQYF.

This chain links TRBV18 with TRBJ2-3, with 9 bases matching TRBD1. The CDR3 totals 14 residues. V gave up 3 bases and J gave up 4 bases; unmatched junction bases: 2. CDR1 is KGHSH and CDR2 is LQKENI in the germline V gene. CDR3 loop: CASSPGQGSDTQYF. The DNA for the CDR3 is TGTGCCAGCTCACCGGGACAGGGCTCAGATACGCAGTATTTT.

The chain uses TRBV2 and TRBJ2-1, with D tentatively TRBD2 (5 bases). The V gene lost 7 bases and the J gene lost 3 bases, with 13 bases spanning the gap. This CDR3 contains 14 residues. In germline, CDR1 is SNHLY, CDR2 FYNNEI. CDR3 nucleotides: TGTGCCAGCAACGGCGGGCCAAACTACAATGAGCAGTTCTTC. Amino acids: CASNGGPNYNEQFF.